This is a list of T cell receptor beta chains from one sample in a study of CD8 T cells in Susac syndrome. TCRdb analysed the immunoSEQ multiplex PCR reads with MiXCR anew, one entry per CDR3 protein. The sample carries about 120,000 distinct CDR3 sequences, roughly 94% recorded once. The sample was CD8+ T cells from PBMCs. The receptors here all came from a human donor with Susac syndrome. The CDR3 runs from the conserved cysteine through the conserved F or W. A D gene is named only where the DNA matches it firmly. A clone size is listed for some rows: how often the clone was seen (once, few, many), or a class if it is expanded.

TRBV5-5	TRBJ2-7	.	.	CASSLGAVLGEQYF	TGTGCCAGCAGCTTGGGGGCCGTTCTTGGGGAGCAGTACTTC
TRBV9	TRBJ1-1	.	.	CASSVAQVNTEAFF	TGTGCCAGCAGCGTAGCACAGGTGAACACTGAAGCTTTCTTT
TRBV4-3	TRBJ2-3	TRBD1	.	CASSAHTGANTQYF	TGCGCCAGCAGCGCACATACAGGGGCAAATACGCAGTATTTT
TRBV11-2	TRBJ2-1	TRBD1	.	CASSMGTGGSYNEQFF	TGTGCCAGCAGCATGGGGACAGGGGGCTCCTACAATGAGCAGTTCTTC
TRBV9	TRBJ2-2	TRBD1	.	CASSVPRQGDNTGELFF	TGTGCCAGCAGCGTTCCACGACAGGGGGATAACACCGGGGAGCTGTTTTTT
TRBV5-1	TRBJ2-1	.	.	CASSLVGSSYNEQFF	TGCGCCAGCAGCTTGGTGGGAAGCTCCTACAATGAGCAGTTCTTC
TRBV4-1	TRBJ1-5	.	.	CASSQVTSTYSNQPQHF	TGCGCCAGCAGCCAAGTGACATCCACCTATAGCAATCAGCCCCAGCATTTT
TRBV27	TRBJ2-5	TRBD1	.	CASSLSSPGGQETQYF	TGTGCCAGCAGTTTATCGTCCCCAGGGGGCCAAGAGACCCAGTACTTC
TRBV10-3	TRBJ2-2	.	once	CAIRPAGTGELFF	TGTGCCATCAGACCAGCAGGGACCGGGGAGCTGTTTTTT
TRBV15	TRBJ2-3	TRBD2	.	CATSRSHGGAGTDTQYF	TGTGCCACCAGCAGATCACACGGGGGGGCCGGGACAGATACGCAGTATTTT
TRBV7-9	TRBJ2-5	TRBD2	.	CASSSNPGGGADRTQYF	TGTGCCAGCAGTTCCAACCCGGGCGGGGGGGCCGACCGGACCCAGTACTTC
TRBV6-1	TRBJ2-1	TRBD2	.	CASSEEASGGYEQFF	TGTGCCAGCAGTGAAGAGGCTAGCGGGGGGTATGAGCAGTTCTTC
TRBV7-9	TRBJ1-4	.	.	CASSPPGGTNEKLFF	TGTGCCAGCAGCCCGCCGGGGGGAACTAATGAAAAACTGTTTTTT
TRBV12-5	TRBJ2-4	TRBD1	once	CASGLYGTGGAAKNIQYF	TGTGCTAGTGGTTTGTATGGGACAGGGGGCGCCGCCAAAAACATTCAGTACTTC
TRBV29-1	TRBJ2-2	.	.	CSVEDHGVNTGELFF	TGCAGCGTTGAAGATCACGGGGTGAACACCGGGGAGCTGTTTTTT
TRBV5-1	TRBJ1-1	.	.	CASSLAENTEAFF	TGCGCCAGCAGCTTGGCCGAAAACACTGAAGCTTTCTTT
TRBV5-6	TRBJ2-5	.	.	CASSLAPSGQYF	TGTGCCAGCAGCTTGGCTCCCAGCGGGCAGTACTTC
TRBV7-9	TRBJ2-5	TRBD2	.	CASSFAGGLETQYF	TGTGCCAGCAGCTTTGCGGGGGGGCTGGAGACCCAGTACTTC
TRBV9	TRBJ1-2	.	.	CASGSGGDGYTF	TGTGCCAGCGGGTCTGGAGGGGATGGCTACACCTTC
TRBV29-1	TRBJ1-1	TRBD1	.	CSVDFTGGGEAFF	TGCAGCGTTGACTTCACAGGGGGCGGGGAAGCTTTCTTT
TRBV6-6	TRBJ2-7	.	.	CATRANEQYF	TGCGCGACCAGGGCCAACGAGCAGTACTTC
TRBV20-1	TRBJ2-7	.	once	CSARETGWGYEQYF	TGCAGTGCTAGGGAAACAGGGTGGGGGTACGAGCAGTACTTC
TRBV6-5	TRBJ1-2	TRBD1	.	CASSYGQGNYGYTF	TGTGCCAGCAGTTACGGACAGGGCAACTATGGCTACACCTTC
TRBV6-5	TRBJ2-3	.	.	CASSYSGLAGDTQYF	TGTGCCAGCAGTTACTCGGGACTGGCGGGAGATACGCAGTATTTT
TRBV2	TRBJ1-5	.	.	CASSVSGSQPQHF	TGTGCCAGCAGTGTGTCGGGGAGTCAGCCCCAGCATTTT
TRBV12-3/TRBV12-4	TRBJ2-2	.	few	CASSPDTGELFF	TGTGCCAGCAGTCCGGACACCGGGGAGCTGTTTTTT
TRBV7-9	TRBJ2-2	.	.	CASYGGGGYTGELFF	TGTGCCAGCTACGGTGGAGGGGGGTACACCGGGGAGCTGTTTTTT
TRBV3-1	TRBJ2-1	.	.	CASSQDPSRESSYNEQFF	TGTGCCAGCAGCCAAGACCCTAGTCGGGAGAGCTCCTACAATGAGCAGTTCTTC
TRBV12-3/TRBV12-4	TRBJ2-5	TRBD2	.	CASSLYGLAGGWETQYF	TGTGCCAGCAGTTTGTACGGGCTAGCGGGGGGTTGGGAGACCCAGTACTTC
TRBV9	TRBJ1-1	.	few	CASSVGGRAEAFF	TGTGCCAGCAGCGTAGGGGGTAGGGCTGAAGCTTTCTTT
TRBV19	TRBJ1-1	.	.	CASSIDYGYTEAFF	TGTGCCAGTAGTATAGATTACGGGTACACTGAAGCTTTCTTT
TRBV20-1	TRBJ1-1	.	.	CSATRENTEAFF	TGCAGTGCCACCAGAGAGAACACTGAAGCTTTCTTT
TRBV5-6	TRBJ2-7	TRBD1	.	CASSDTGVYEQYF	TGTGCCAGCAGCGACACAGGGGTCTACGAGCAGTACTTC
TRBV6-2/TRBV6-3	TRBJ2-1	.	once	CASKARTSYNEQFF	TGTGCCAGCAAGGCCCGGACCTCCTACAATGAGCAGTTCTTC
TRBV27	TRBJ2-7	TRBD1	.	CASSLRSGGSYEQYF	TGTGCCAGCAGTTTAAGGTCAGGGGGATCCTACGAGCAGTACTTC
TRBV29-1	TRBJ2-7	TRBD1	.	CSVASGGVDEQYF	TGCAGCGTAGCATCAGGGGGTGTGGACGAGCAGTACTTC
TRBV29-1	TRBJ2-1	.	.	CSVIANEQFF	TGCAGCGTTATCGCGAATGAGCAGTTCTTC
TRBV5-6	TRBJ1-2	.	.	CASSPRHRMSGYTF	TGTGCCAGCAGCCCCAGACACCGTATGTCGGGCTACACCTTC
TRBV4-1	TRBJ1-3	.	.	CASSSYPGNTIYF	TGCGCCAGCAGCTCATACCCTGGAAACACCATATATTTT
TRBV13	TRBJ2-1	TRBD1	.	CASSGQDNEQFF	TGTGCCAGTTCGGGACAGGACAATGAGCAGTTCTTC
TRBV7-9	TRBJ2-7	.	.	CASSSGRYEQYF	TGTGCCAGCAGCTCAGGACGGTACGAGCAGTACTTC
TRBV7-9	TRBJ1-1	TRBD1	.	CASSPKDRQDEAFF	TGTGCCAGCAGCCCAAAGGACAGGCAGGATGAAGCTTTCTTT